This section outlines one T cell receptor beta chain sequence together with its context. The data belong to a study of blood T cells in healthy people across ages. This CDR3 has 16 residues. J lost 5 bases, V lost 0 bases, and 6 bases had no gene match. Germline V lookup: CDR1 ENHRY, CDR2 SYGVKD. Together with a sample-barcoded 5' primer, a J-beta primer mix was included in a second PCR lasting about 6 to 11 cycles. TCRdb fed the 5' RACE reads into MiXCR, producing one record per CDR3 protein. The table has approximately 800,000 distinct CDR3 sequences, 40% to 65% seen once. The sequence was collected from a man aged 80 or over in good health. Sequencing used blood. The chain employs TRBV10-3 and TRBJ2-3, with TRBD2 matching 9 bases. In DNA, the CDR3 is TGTGCCATCAGTGAGTCTAGCGGGAGTGGTATAGATACGCAGTATTTT. This gives the protein CAISESSGSGIDTQYF.